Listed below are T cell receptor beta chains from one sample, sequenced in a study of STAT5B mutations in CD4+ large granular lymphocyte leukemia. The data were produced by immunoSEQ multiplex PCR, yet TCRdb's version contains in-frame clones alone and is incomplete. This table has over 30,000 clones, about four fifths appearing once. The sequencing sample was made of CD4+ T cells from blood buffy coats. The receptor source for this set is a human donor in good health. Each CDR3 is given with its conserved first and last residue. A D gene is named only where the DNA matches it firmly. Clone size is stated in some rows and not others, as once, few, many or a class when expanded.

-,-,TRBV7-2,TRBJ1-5,TGTGCCAGCAGCACCAGGGAGGGAGGCAATCAGCCCCAGCATTTT,CASSTREGGNQPQHF
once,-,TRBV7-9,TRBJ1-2,TGTGCCAGCAGCCAGGGGACGGAGAGTAACTATGGCTACACCTTC,CASSQGTESNYGYTF
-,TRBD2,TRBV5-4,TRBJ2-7,TGTGCCAGCAGCCCCGGGACTAGCGTATCCTACGAGCAGTACTTC,CASSPGTSVSYEQYF
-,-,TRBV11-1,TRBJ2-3,TGTGCCAGCAGCTTGCTCGCGTCGGGAGATACGCAGTATTTT,CASSLLASGDTQYF
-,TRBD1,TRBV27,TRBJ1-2,TGTGCCAGCAGTAAACAGGGGGCTCGGGGTGGCTACACCTTC,CASSKQGARGGYTF
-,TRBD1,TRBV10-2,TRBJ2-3,TGCGCCAGCAGTGACGGACAGGGGGCTTTTCGCGCAGATACGCAGTATTTT,CASSDGQGAFRADTQYF
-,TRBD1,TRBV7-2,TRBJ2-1,TGTGCCAGCAGTCTTACCTCAACTCCCGGGACAGGGGAGTACAATGAGCAGTTCTTC,CASSLTSTPGTGEYNEQFF
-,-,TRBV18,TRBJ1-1,TGTGCCAGCTCACGCGGACAGACGAACACTGAAGCTTTCTTT,CASSRGQTNTEAFF
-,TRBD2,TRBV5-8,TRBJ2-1,TGTGCCAGCAGCTTGGAACTACTAGCGGGAGGGATCTCCTACAATGAGCAGTTCTTC,CASSLELLAGGISYNEQFF
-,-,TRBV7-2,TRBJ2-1,TGTGCCAGCAGCACCCCGACAGTCCTCAATGAGCAGTTCTTC,CASSTPTVLNEQFF
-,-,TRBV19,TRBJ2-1,TGTGCCAGTAGTATCGGCAGGGGGAGTGGGGGGAGCTCCTACAATGAGCAGTTCTTC,CASSIGRGSGGSSYNEQFF
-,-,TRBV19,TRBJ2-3,TGTGCCAGTAGTCGGGCAGGGGTTGTCGCAGATACGCAGTATTTT,CASSRAGVVADTQYF
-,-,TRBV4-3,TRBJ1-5,TGCGCCAGCAGCCAAGATCAGGGTCAGCCCCAGCATTTT,CASSQDQGQPQHF
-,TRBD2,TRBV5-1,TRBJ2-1,TGCGCCAGCAGCTTTAGCGGGAATGGCTACAATGAGCAGTTCTTC,CASSFSGNGYNEQFF
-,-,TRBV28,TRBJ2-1,TGTGCCAGCAGTTTGGTGACCAATGAGCAGTTCTTC,CASSLVTNEQFF
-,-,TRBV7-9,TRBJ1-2,TGTGCCAGCAGCTTAGCCGTCGAGAGCTATGGCTACACCTTC,CASSLAVESYGYTF
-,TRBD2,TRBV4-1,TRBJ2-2,TGCGCCAGCAGCCAAGATGCCCTCCAAGCGGGAGAAATAGGGGAGCTGTTTTTT,CASSQDALQAGEIGELFF
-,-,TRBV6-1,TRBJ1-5,TGTGCCAGCAGTGAAAGTTGGGACTCAAATCAGCCCCAGCATTTT,CASSESWDSNQPQHF
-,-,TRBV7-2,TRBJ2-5,TGTGCCAGCAGCTATTTCCAAGAGACCCAGTACTTC,CASSYFQETQYF
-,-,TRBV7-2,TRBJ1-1,TGTGCCAGCAGCTTAAGGGTCTTGAGGAACACTGAAGCTTTCTTT,CASSLRVLRNTEAFF
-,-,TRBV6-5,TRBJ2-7,TGTGCCAGCAGTTACCCCAGGGAGAACTACGAGCAGTACTTC,CASSYPRENYEQYF
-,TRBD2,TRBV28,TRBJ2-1,TGTGCCAGCAACGACCCGGGACTAGCGGGAGGTTTCCAGTTCTTC,CASNDPGLAGGFQFF
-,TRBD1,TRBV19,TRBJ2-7,TGTGCCAGTAGTGTTACCGGGACAGGGGGCTACGAGCAGTACTTC,CASSVTGTGGYEQYF
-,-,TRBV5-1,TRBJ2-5,TGCGCCAGCAGCTTGACACCTAATTCAGAGACCCAGTACTTC,CASSLTPNSETQYF
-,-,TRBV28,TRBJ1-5,TGTGCCAGCAGTTCCGCAGGGGAGCACAATCAGCCCCAGCATTTT,CASSSAGEHNQPQHF
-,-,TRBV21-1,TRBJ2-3,TGTGCCAGCAGAGAGAGGGACAGGGTTAAAGATACGCAGTATTTT,CASRERDRVKDTQYF
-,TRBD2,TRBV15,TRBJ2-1,TGTGCCACCAGCAGGGAACTAGCGAGAGTCTACAATGAGCAGTTCTTC,CATSRELARVYNEQFF